This is a list of T cell receptor beta chains from one sample in a study of control samples from healthy donors and cancer patients. Sequenced by immunoSEQ multiplex PCR; TCRdb stores in-frame clones only, minus some. The sample contains 90,000 to 95,000 clones, around four fifths of which appear only once. Sequencing used blood. The receptors here all came from a man aged 30 to 39 in good health. Both conserved end residues are part of each CDR3. A D gene is named only where the DNA matches it firmly.

-	TRBV19	TRBJ2-2	CASRVTSGELFF
-	TRBV28	TRBJ1-5	CASSLDDNQPQHF
TRBD2	TRBV19	TRBJ2-1	CASSTFYLAGGHNEQFF
-	TRBV14	TRBJ2-5	CASSQGTARETQYF
-	TRBV6-2/TRBV6-3	TRBJ2-4	CASSIRQPGSKNIQYF
-	TRBV6-6	TRBJ1-2	CASREGGNYGYTF
-	TRBV5-3	TRBJ1-2	CARSLAPSRSNYGYTF
-	TRBV7-3	TRBJ2-2	CASSFVGGTNTGELFF
-	TRBV30	TRBJ1-3	CAWSVPSSSGNTIYF
-	TRBV2	TRBJ2-1	CARRGDFNEQFF
-	TRBV11-3	TRBJ2-1	CASSHRASSYNEQFF
-	TRBV14	TRBJ2-7	CASSQAFGGQGFEQYF
TRBD1	TRBV7-9	TRBJ1-2	CASSLDRGANYGYTF
-	TRBV5-1	TRBJ2-7	CASSFTGLNYEQYF
TRBD1	TRBV6-5	TRBJ2-7	CASSIRDREGEQYF
TRBD2	TRBV7-3	TRBJ2-1	CASSRPGTSGSNEQFF
-	TRBV28	TRBJ1-1	CASRENTEAFF
-	TRBV4-1	TRBJ1-5	CASSQEGRNQPQHF
-	TRBV29-1	TRBJ1-4	CSVDRGRGEKLFF
-	TRBV4-2	TRBJ2-7	CASSQEASGSYEQYF
-	TRBV9	TRBJ2-3	CASSVGGGAGGTDTQYF
-	TRBV7-9	TRBJ2-5	CASSLMGGLGTQYF
TRBD1	TRBV18	TRBJ2-6	CASSPGNGQGDPYSGANVLTF
-	TRBV6-6	TRBJ1-4	CASSRGPGGGPNEKLFF
TRBD2	TRBV4-2	TRBJ2-7	CASSQATSGGYYEQYF
TRBD1	TRBV19	TRBJ1-1	CASSTGTGGTEAFF
-	TRBV7-9	TRBJ1-1	CASSLDMNTEAFF